This is a list of T cell receptor beta chains from one sample in a study of T cells in Graves' hyperthyroidism and ophthalmopathy. MiXCR was run by TCRdb on the multiplex PCR reads, yielding one entry per CDR3 protein. The sample lists some 550,000 distinct CDR3 sequences, roughly 15% seen once, with around 3.5% in the top ten. The sequenced material came from blood. Source of these receptors: a woman in her thirties or forties with Graves' ophthalmopathy. Each CDR3 is given with its conserved first and last residue. D genes are given only for firm matches. Clone size is given for some rows only: seen once, a few or many times, or a class if the clone is expanded.

>NA|TRBJ2-5|NA|TRBV29-1
CSVRLSAAETQYF
TGCAGCGTACGCCTCTCTGCCGCAGAGACCCAGTACTTC
>TRBD2|TRBJ2-2|many|TRBV3-1
CASSHSTSGATGELFF
TGTGCCAGCAGCCACTCAACTAGCGGGGCAACCGGGGAGCTGTTTTTT
>TRBD2|TRBJ2-7|NA|TRBV20-1
CSALPTAGVPNYEQYF
TGCAGTGCTTTACCCACAGCGGGAGTCCCAAACTACGAGCAGTACTTC
>TRBD2|TRBJ2-1|many|TRBV20-1
CSARDGSALAGHEQFF
TGCAGTGCTAGAGATGGATCGGCTTTAGCGGGGCATGAGCAGTTCTTC
>NA|TRBJ2-1|many|TRBV28
CASTSGVYNEQFF
TGTGCCAGCACCTCAGGGGTGTACAATGAGCAGTTCTTC
>TRBD2|TRBJ2-5|many|TRBV3-1
CASSHSGRGTQYF
TGTGCCAGCAGCCACAGCGGGAGGGGGACCCAGTACTTC
>NA|TRBJ2-7|few|TRBV6-1
CASSEDLGRSLYEQYF
TGTGCCAGCAGTGAAGACCTTGGAAGATCGCTCTACGAGCAGTACTTC
>TRBD1|TRBJ1-1|few|TRBV20-1
CSASAGTEEAFF
TGCAGTGCTAGTGCCGGGACAGAAGAAGCTTTCTTT
>TRBD2|TRBJ2-3|NA|TRBV24-1
CATPTSGGTDTQYF
TGTGCCACCCCCACTAGCGGGGGCACAGATACGCAGTATTTT
>NA|TRBJ1-2|few|TRBV6-1
CASSSPEAGVLGYTF
TGTGCCAGCAGCTCCCCCGAGGCAGGGGTGTTGGGCTACACCTTC